Reported below is one T cell receptor beta chain. Its antigen is not identified. Expressed TCRB transcripts were sequenced after all isolated RNA was converted to cDNA. Deep immunoSEQ sequencing covered naive, central memory and regulatory T cell samples. Sequencing was performed with immunoSEQ multiplex PCR; in TCRdb, only in-frame clones are kept and a portion is missing. Of roughly 700,000 clones in the sample, 13% are singletons; the top ten hold approximately 0.02%. CD45RO/CCR7/CD25/CD127/CD95/CD27 sorting isolated CD4+ naive, central memory, regulatory and stem cell-like memory cells. Purity exceeded 98% in all sorted populations. The sample comes from a study of beta chain features in type 1 diabetes. About the study: Nearly 110,000,000 sorted cells were examined across all samples. General study findings and limits: There was a moderate but significant shortening of TCRB CDR3s in all four CD4+ subsets of Type 1 diabetes patients.

This receptor was taken from a man in his late teens or twenties with type 1 diabetes. Material: naive CD4+ T cells from blood.

The CDR3: CASSPGRGKQETQYF. The CDR3 DNA reads as TGTGCCAGCAGCCCAGGGCGGGGGAAACAAGAGACCCAGTACTTC. The J gene is TRBJ2-5, the V gene TRBV7-9, with TRBD2 identical over 7 bases. The V and J ends lost 5 bases and 2 bases, in that order; junction bases with no gene match: 8. The CDR3 contains 15 residues. Germline V CDR1 and CDR2: SEHNR, FQNEAQ (reference sequence). Together with reference TRBV7-9 and TRBJ2-5, the CDR3 gives the full variable domain: DTGVSQNPRHKITKRGQNVTFRCDPISEHNRLYWYRQTLGQGPEFLTYFQNEAQLEKSRLLSDRFSAERPKGSFSTLEIQRTEQGDSAMYLCASSPGRGKQETQYFGPGTRLLVL.